This TCR beta chain was recorded in a study of graft-versus-host responses after intestinal transplantation. Study as a whole: Uniformly, recipients were administered anti-thymocyte globulin induction with subsequent tacrolimus and steroids for about 3 years.

As regards this clone: Antigen unknown.

Notes on the study in general: Maximum circulating GvH clone levels tracked with early post-transplant HvG decreases.

TCRdb keeps only in-frame clones here, not all; method: immunoSEQ multiplex PCR. The sample records around 100,000 clones, over 85% being singletons. The germline V gene encodes CDR1 SGHDT and CDR2 YYEEEE. Trimming stripped 5 bases from V and 0 bases from J, with 8 bases between. This CDR3 contains 13 residues. This chain uses TRBV5-6 with TRBJ1-2; TRBD1 might be the D (6 bases). This TCR derives from a human donor who was the organ donor for an intestinal transplant. The sequencing used unstimulated CD4+ T cells sorted from spleen or lymph node cells, collected before transplant. This CDR3 is CASSWTANYGYTF. Here the CDR3 DNA reads TGTGCCAGCAGTTGGACAGCTAACTATGGCTACACCTTC.